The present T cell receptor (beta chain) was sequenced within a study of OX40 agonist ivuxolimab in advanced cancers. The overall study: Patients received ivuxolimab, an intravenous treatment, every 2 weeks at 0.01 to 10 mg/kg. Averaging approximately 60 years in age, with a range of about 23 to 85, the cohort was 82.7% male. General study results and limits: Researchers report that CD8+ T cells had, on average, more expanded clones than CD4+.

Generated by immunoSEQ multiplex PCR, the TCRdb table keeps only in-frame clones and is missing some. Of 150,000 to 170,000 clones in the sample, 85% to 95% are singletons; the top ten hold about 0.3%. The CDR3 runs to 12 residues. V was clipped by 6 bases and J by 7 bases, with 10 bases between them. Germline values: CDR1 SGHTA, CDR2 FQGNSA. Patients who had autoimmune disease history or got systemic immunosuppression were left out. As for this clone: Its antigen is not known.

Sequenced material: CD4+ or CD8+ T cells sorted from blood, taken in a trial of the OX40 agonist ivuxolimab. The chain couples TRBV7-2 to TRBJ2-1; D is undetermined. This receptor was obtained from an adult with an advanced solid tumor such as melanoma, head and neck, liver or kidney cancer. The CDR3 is CASSRLLNEQFF. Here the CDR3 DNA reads TGTGCCAGCAGTCGACTCCTGAATGAGCAGTTCTTC.